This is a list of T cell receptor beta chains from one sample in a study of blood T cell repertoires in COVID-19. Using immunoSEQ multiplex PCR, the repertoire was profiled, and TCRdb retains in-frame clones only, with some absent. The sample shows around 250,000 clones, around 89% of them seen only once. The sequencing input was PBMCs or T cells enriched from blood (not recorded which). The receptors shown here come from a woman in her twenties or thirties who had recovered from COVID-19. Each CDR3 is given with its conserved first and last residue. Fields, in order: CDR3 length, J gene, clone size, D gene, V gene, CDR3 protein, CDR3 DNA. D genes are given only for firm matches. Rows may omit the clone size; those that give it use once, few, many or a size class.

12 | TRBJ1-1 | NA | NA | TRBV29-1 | CSVDPGVTEAFF | TGCAGCGTTGACCCGGGAGTGACTGAAGCTTTCTTT
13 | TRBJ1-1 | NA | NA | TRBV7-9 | CASTNSSARGAFF | TGTGCCAGCACCAACTCCAGTGCCCGAGGAGCTTTCTTT
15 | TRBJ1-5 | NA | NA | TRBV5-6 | CASSTGGGSNQPQHF | TGTGCCAGCAGCACCGGGGGTGGGAGCAATCAGCCCCAGCATTTT
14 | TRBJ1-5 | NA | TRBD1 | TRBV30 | CAFSTGTSNQPQHF | TGTGCCTTCTCGACAGGGACTAGCAATCAGCCCCAGCATTTT
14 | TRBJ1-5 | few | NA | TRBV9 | CASSVDGANQPQHF | TGTGCCAGCAGCGTAGATGGGGCCAATCAGCCCCAGCATTTT
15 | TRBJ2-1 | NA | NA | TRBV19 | CASSIDLSGYNEQFF | TGTGCCAGTAGTATAGATCTGTCGGGTTACAATGAGCAGTTCTTC
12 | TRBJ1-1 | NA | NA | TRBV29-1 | CSVSRGYLEAFF | TGCAGCGTTAGCAGGGGATACCTTGAAGCTTTCTTT
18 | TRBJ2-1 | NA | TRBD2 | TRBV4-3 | CASSPPSGLAGFYNEQFF | TGCGCCAGCAGCCCACCATCGGGCCTAGCGGGATTCTACAATGAGCAGTTCTTC
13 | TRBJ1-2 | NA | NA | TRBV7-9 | CASSLDHGFGYTF | TGTGCCAGCAGCTTAGATCACGGGTTCGGCTACACCTTC
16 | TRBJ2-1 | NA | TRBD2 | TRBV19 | CASTAAGGLTYNEQFF | TGTGCCAGTACCGCAGCGGGGGGCCTGACCTACAATGAGCAGTTCTTC
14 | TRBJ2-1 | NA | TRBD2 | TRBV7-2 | CASTLAGGYNEQFF | TGTGCCAGCACCCTAGCGGGAGGGTACAATGAGCAGTTCTTC
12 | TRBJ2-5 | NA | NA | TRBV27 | CASRQIQETQYF | TGTGCCAGCAGACAAATACAAGAGACCCAGTACTTC
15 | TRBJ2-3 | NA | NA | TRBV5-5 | CASSHLKGHEDTQYF | TGTGCCAGCAGCCACCTCAAGGGGCACGAAGATACGCAGTATTTT
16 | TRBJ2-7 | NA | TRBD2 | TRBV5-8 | CASSNPTSGPTYEQYF | TGTGCCAGCTCCAACCCCACTAGCGGGCCCACCTACGAGCAGTACTTC
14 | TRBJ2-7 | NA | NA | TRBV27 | CASSSPSQLGEQYF | TGTGCCAGCAGTTCCCCCTCGCAACTCGGCGAGCAGTACTTC
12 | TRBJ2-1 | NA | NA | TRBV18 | CASSLSRNEQFF | TGTGCCAGCTCACTTTCTAGAAATGAGCAGTTCTTC
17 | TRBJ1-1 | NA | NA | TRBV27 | CASRLNGGIQGNTEAFF | TGTGCCAGCAGACTAAATGGGGGTATACAGGGAAACACTGAAGCTTTCTTT
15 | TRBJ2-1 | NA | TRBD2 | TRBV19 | CASSIAAGGNNEQFF | TGTGCCAGTAGTATAGCAGCGGGAGGTAACAATGAGCAGTTCTTC
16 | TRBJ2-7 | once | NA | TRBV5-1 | CASSFGGIGNYYEQYF | TGCGCCAGCAGCTTTGGAGGGATAGGGAACTACTACGAGCAGTACTTC
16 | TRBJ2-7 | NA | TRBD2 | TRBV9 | CASSVFPGLAEYEQYF | TGTGCCAGCAGCGTATTCCCGGGACTAGCGGAATACGAGCAGTACTTC
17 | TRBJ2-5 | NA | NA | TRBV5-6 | CASSLAYRRYDQETQYF | TGTGCCAGCAGCTTGGCCTACAGGCGTTACGACCAAGAGACCCAGTACTTC
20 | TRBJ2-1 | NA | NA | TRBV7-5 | CARSSKRTGQGAVSYNEQFF | TGTGCCAGAAGTTCAAAAAGGACCGGACAGGGGGCAGTGTCCTACAATGAGCAGTTCTTC
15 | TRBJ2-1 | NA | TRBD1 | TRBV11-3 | CASSLGQGADNEQFF | TGTGCCAGCAGCTTAGGGCAGGGGGCGGACAATGAGCAGTTCTTC
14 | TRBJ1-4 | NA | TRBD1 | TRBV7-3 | CASRTGTGVQKLFF | TGTGCCAGCCGGACCGGGACAGGGGTCCAAAAACTGTTTTTT
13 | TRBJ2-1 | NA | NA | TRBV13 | CASSPNLGDEQFF | TGTGCCAGCAGCCCAAATCTAGGGGATGAGCAGTTCTTC
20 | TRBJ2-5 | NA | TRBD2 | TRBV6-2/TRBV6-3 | CASSSPKPWPRTSGSGAQYF | TGTGCCAGCAGTTCTCCAAAACCGTGGCCGCGGACTAGCGGGAGTGGGGCCCAGTACTTC
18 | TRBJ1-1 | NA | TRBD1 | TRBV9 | CASSVVPGTGGTNTEAFF | TGTGCCAGCAGCGTAGTACCGGGGACAGGGGGCACGAACACTGAAGCTTTCTTT
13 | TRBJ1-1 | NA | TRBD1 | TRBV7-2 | CASSRTGGTEAFF | TGTGCCAGCAGCCGTACAGGGGGGACTGAAGCTTTCTTT
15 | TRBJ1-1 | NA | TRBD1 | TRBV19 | CASKSGQGLNTEAFF | TGTGCCAGTAAATCGGGACAGGGGCTGAACACTGAAGCTTTCTTT
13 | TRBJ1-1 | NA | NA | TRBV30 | CAWSPEGNTEAFF | TGTGCCTGGAGCCCCGAGGGGAACACTGAAGCTTTCTTT
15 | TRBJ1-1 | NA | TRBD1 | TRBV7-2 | CASSRQTGRNTEAFF | TGTGCCAGCAGCCGTCAGACAGGGAGGAACACTGAAGCTTTCTTT
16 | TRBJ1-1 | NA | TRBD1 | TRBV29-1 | CSVEGYAGGMNTEAFF | TGCAGCGTTGAAGGTTACGCAGGGGGAATGAACACTGAAGCTTTCTTT
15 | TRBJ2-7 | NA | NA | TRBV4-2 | CASSQDFAGAYEQYF | TGTGCCAGCAGCCAAGACTTTGCGGGTGCCTACGAGCAGTACTTC
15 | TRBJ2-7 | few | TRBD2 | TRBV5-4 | CASSLGGRRDYEQYF | TGTGCCAGCAGCTTGGGCGGGAGGAGAGACTACGAGCAGTACTTC
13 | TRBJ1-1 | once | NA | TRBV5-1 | CASSLLGDTEAFF | TGCGCCAGCAGCTTGTTAGGGGATACTGAAGCTTTCTTT
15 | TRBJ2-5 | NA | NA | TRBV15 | CATGRGATWEETQYF | TGTGCCACCGGTCGAGGCGCCACCTGGGAAGAGACCCAGTACTTC
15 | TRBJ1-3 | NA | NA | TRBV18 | CASSPPGSSGNTIYF | TGTGCCAGCTCACCACCGGGCAGCTCTGGAAACACCATATATTTT
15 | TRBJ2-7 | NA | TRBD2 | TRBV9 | CASSATSGPSYEQYF | TGTGCCAGCAGCGCAACTAGCGGACCCTCCTACGAGCAGTACTTC
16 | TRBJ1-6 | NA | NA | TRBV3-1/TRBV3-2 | CASSQDFGLRDSPLHF | TGTGCCAGCAGCCAAGATTTTGGTTTGCGGGATTCACCCCTCCACTTT
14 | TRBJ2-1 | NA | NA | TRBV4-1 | CASSQVAGINEQFF | TGCGCCAGCAGCCAAGTTGCGGGGATAAATGAGCAGTTCTTC
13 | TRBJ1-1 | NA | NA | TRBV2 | CASSPLDSEQAFF | TGTGCCAGCAGTCCCTTGGACAGCGAACAAGCTTTCTTT
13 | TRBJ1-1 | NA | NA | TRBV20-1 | CSASLRDLEVAFF | TGCAGTGCTAGTCTTCGCGATCTAGAGGTAGCTTTCTTT
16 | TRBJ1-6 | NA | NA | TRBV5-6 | CASSEPGQPYNSPLHF | TGTGCCAGCAGCGAACCCGGACAGCCCTATAATTCACCCCTCCACTTT
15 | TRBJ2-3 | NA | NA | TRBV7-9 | CASSLVGRPADTQYF | TGTGCCAGCAGCTTAGTGGGGAGGCCTGCAGATACGCAGTATTTT
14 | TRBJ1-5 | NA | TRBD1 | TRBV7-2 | CASSRRDRDQPQHF | TGTGCCAGCAGCCGCCGGGACAGGGATCAGCCCCAGCATTTT
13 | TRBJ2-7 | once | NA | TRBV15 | CATISTTYYEQYF | TGTGCCACCATTTCGACAACTTACTACGAGCAGTACTTC
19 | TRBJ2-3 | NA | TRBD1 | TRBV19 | CASSTHFNDRGRRADTQYF | TGTGCCAGTAGTACTCACTTCAACGACAGGGGGCGAAGGGCGGATACGCAGTATTTT
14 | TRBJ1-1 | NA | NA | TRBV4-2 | CASSHRTENTEAFF | TGTGCCAGCAGCCACCGGACAGAGAACACTGAAGCTTTCTTT
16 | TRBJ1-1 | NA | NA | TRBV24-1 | CATSQSTGPGGTEAFF | TGTGCCACCAGTCAAAGTACAGGCCCTGGAGGGACTGAAGCTTTCTTT
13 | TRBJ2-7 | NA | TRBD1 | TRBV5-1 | CASTPGQGYEQYF | TGCGCCAGCACCCCGGGACAGGGCTACGAGCAGTACTTC
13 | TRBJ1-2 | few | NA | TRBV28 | CASSLVEGFGYTF | TGTGCCAGCAGTTTAGTGGAGGGCTTTGGCTACACCTTC
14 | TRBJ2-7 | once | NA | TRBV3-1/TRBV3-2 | CASSQGRQSYEQYF | TGTGCCAGCAGCCAAGGGCGGCAAAGTTACGAGCAGTACTTC
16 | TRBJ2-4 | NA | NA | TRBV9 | CASSVGGGIAKNIQYF | TGTGCCAGCAGCGTAGGTGGGGGCATAGCCAAAAACATTCAGTACTTC
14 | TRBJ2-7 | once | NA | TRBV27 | CASSLISGSYEQYF | TGTGCCAGCAGTTTAATTTCAGGCTCCTACGAGCAGTACTTC
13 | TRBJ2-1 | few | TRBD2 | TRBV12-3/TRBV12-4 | CATGGSSYNEQFF | TGTGCCACGGGGGGTAGCTCCTACAATGAGCAGTTCTTC